The clone carrying this T cell receptor (beta chain) was detected only once. Its specificity is unknown. This entry is derived from a study of T cell responses to AZD1222 COVID-19 vaccine. Study findings and constraints: Sampling captured repertoires only after the peak T cell response.

V lost 8 bases and J lost 7; bases outside the gene matches: 12. Per the germline V gene, CDR1 is SGHTA and CDR2 is FQGNSA. The CDR3 sequence is 14 residues long. Sequencing used immunoSEQ multiplex PCR; TCRdb keeps in-frame clones, though not all of them. The sample shows around 63,000 clones, approximately 85% of them seen only once. J is TRBJ2-7 and V is TRBV7-2; 9 bases line up with TRBD2. Material: peripheral blood, obtained on day 0 of AZD1222 vaccination. The sequence came from an adult in good health. The CDR3 nucleotides are TGTGCCAGCGGCCATGGCGGGGGGGCGGGTGAGCAGTACTTC. Translating it yields CASGHGGGAGEQYF.